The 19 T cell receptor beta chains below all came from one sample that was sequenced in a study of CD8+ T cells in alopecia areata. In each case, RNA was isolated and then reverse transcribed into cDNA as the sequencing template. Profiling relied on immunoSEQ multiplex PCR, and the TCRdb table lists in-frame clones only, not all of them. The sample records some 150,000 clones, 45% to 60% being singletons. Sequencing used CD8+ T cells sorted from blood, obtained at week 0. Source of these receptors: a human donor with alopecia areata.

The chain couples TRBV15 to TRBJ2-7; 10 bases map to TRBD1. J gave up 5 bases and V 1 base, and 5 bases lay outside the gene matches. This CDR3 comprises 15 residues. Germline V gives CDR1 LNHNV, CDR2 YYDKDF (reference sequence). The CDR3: CATSRGGTGVDEQYF. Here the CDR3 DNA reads TGTGCCACCAGCAGAGGAGGGACAGGGGTTGACGAGCAGTACTTC.

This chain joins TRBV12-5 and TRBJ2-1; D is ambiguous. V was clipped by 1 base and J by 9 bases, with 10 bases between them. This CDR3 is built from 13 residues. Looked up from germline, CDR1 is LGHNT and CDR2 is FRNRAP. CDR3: CASGLGGSAEQFF. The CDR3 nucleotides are TGTGCTAGTGGTTTGGGCGGTTCTGCTGAGCAGTTCTTC.

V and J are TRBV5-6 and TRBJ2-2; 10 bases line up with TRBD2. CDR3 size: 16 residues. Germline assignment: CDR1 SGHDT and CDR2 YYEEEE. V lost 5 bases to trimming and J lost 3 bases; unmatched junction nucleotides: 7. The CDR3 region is CASSWASGGYTGELFF. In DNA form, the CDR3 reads TGTGCCAGCAGTTGGGCTAGCGGGGGCTACACCGGGGAGCTGTTTTTT. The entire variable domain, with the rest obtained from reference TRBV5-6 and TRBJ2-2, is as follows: DAGVTQSPTHLIKTRGQQVTLRCSPKSGHDTVSWYQQALGQGPQFIFQYYEEEERQRGNFPDRFSGHQFPNYSSELNVNALLLGDSALYLCASSWASGGYTGELFFGEGSRLTVL.

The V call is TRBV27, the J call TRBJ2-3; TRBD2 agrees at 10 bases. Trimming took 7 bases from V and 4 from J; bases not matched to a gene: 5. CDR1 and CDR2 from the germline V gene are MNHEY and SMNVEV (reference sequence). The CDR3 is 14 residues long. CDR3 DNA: TGTGCCAGCACGAGCGGGGGGGCCGCAGATACGCAGTATTTT. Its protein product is CASTSGGAADTQYF.

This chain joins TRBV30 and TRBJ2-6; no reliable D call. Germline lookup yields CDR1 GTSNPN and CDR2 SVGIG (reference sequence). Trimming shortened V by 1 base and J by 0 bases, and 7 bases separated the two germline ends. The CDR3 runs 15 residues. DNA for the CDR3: TGTGCCTGGAGTGAAGGAGACTCTGGGGCCAACGTCCTGACTTTC. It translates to CAWSEGDSGANVLTF.

This CDR3 is CASAEVGPSYEQYF. The CDR3, as DNA: TGTGCCAGCGCGGAAGTAGGGCCTAGTTACGAGCAGTACTTC. The rearrangement links TRBV27 to TRBJ2-7, with D hard to call. CDR3 length: 14 residues. Germline CDR1 MNHEY, CDR2 SMNVEV (reference sequence). Trimming pared 8 bases from V and 4 bases from J, leaving 18 bases between.

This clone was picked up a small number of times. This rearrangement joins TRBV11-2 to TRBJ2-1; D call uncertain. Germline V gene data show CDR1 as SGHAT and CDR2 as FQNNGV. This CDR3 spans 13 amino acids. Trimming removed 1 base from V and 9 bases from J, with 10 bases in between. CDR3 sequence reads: CASSLGYSPEQFF. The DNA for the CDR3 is TGTGCCAGCAGCTTAGGCTACTCGCCTGAGCAGTTCTTC.

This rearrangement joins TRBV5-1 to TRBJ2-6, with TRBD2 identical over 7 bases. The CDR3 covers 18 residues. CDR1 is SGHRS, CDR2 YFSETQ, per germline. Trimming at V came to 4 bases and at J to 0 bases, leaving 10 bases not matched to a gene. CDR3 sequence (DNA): TGCGCCAGCAGCCCGCCTCTGGGACTAAACTCTGGGGCCAACGTCCTGACTTTC. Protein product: CASSPPLGLNSGANVLTF.

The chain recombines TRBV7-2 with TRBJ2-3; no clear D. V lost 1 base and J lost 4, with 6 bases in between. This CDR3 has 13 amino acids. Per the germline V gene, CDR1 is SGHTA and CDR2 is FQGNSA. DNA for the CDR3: TGTGCCAGCAGCTTAGGGAGCCCAGATACGCAGTATTTT. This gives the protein CASSLGSPDTQYF.

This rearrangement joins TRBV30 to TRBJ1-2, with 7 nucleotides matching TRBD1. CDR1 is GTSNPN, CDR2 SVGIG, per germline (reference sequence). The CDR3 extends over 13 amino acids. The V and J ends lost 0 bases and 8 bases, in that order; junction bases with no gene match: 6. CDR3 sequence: CAWSVGTGVGYTF. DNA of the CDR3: TGTGCCTGGAGTGTAGGAACAGGGGTAGGCTACACCTTC.

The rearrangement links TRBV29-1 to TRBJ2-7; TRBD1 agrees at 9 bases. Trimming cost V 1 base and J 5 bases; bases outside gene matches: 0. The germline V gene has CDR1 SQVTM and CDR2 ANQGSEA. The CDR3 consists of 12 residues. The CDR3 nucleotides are TGCAGCGTTGAAGGACAGGGGGACGAGCAGTACTTC. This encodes CSVEGQGDEQYF.

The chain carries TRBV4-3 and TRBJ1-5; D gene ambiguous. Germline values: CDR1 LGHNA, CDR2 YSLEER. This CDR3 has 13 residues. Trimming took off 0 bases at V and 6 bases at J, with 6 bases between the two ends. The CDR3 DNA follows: TGCGCCAGCAGCCAAGATTTCGGTCAGCCCCAGCATTTT. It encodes CASSQDFGQPQHF.

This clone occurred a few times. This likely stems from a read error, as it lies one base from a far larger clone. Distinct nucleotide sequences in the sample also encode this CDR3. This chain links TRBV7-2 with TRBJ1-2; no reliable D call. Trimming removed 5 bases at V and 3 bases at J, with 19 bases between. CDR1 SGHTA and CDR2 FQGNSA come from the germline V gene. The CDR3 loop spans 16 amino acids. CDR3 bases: TGTGCCAGCAGCCAAGTTTCGCTAGCCACAGACTATGGCTACACCTTC. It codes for CASSQVSLATDYGYTF.

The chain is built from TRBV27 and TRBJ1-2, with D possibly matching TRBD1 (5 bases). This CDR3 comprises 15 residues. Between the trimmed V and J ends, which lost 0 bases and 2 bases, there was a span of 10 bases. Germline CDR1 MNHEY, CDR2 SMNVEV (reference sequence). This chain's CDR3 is CASSLSSGINYGYTF. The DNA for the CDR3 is TGTGCCAGCAGTTTATCTTCAGGGATAAACTATGGCTACACCTTC.

CDR3: CASSPLRRDDSGNTEAFF. In DNA form, the CDR3 reads TGTGCCAGCAGCCCCCTCCGGAGGGACGATTCGGGAAACACTGAAGCTTTCTTT. The chain has TRBV7-3 and TRBJ1-1, with D possibly matching TRBD1 (5 bases). The CDR3 consists of 18 residues. The germline CDR1 and CDR2 sequences are SGHTA and FQGTGA. V was cut by 5 bases and J by 2 bases, with 24 bases left in between.

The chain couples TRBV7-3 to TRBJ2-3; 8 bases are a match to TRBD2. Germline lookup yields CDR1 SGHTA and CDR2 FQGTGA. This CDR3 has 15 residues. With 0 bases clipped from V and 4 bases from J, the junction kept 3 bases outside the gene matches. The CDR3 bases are TGTGCCAGCAGCTTAACTAGCGGGGTCGCAGATACGCAGTATTTT. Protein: CASSLTSGVADTQYF.

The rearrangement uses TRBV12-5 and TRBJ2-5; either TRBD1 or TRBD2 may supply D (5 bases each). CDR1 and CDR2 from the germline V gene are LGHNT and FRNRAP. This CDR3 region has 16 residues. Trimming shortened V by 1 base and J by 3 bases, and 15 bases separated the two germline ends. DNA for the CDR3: TGTGCTAGTGGTTTGGGGGACGGCACGGGCGAAGAGACCCAGTACTTC. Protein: CASGLGDGTGEETQYF. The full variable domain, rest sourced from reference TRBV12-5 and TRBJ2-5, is DARVTQTPRHKVTEMGQEVTMRCQPILGHNTVFWYRQTMMQGLELLAYFRNRAPLDDSGMPKDRFSAEMPDATLATLKIQPSEPRDSAVYFCASGLGDGTGEETQYFGPGTRLLVL.

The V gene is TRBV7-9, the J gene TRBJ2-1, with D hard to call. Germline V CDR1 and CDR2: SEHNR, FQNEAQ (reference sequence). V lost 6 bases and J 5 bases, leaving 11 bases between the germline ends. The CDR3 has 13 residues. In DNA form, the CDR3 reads TGTGCCAGCAGTGTCTCCTTGGACAATGAGCAGTTCTTC. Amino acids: CASSVSLDNEQFF.

CDR3 protein: CATSRVRGLNTEAFF. For the CDR3, the DNA is TGTGCCACCAGCAGAGTTAGGGGACTGAACACTGAAGCTTTCTTT. The chain employs TRBV15 and TRBJ1-1; D possibly corresponds to TRBD1 (5 bases). CDR1 LNHNV and CDR2 YYDKDF come from the germline V gene (reference sequence). The CDR3 is made up of 15 amino acids. The V gene lost 1 base and the J gene lost 0 bases, with 9 bases spanning the gap.